This TCR beta chain comes out of a study of cytomegalovirus exposure and HLA in healthy donors. Findings and limits, study-wide: Whilst most TCR sequences proved rare, a subset of public TCRs occurred across many donors. The investigators catalogued 164 TCR beta chains as cytomegalovirus-associated. The tendency of first-cohort TCR clusters to co-occur in the 110 or so validation repertoires emerged from a later analysis. The classifier, whose performance was assessed in both the original and validation cohorts, reportedly diagnosed cytomegalovirus status with high specificity and sensitivity.

On this clone itself: Its antigen is not known.

Deletions cut 5 bases from V and 2 bases from J, with 16 bases between. Germline CDR1 is MDHEN and CDR2 is SYDVKM. This CDR3 is built from 15 residues. Produced via immunoSEQ multiplex PCR; TCRdb's table is partial and in-frame only. The sample includes about 53,000 clones, about 90% of them seen just once. The clonotype originates from a man between 18 and 35 years old in good health and CMV-seronegative. The J gene is TRBJ2-7, the V gene TRBV28; D might be TRBD1 (6 bases). Sequenced sample: PBMCs. The CDR3 coding sequence is TGTGCCAGCAGTGTCACCGGGACACTAGCCTACGAGCAGTACTTC. Translated: CASSVTGTLAYEQYF.